The 24 T cell receptor beta chains below all came from one sample that was sequenced in a study of T cells in narcolepsy. The data were produced by immunoSEQ multiplex PCR, yet TCRdb's version contains in-frame clones alone and is incomplete. Of 30,000 or so clones listed, roughly 79% are singletons. Sample: memory (CD45RA-) CD4+ T cells from blood. Receptors originate from a human donor in good health.

The genes are TRBV30 and TRBJ1-2, with TRBD1 matching over 11 bases. The CDR3 loop spans 15 amino acids. The V gene's germline CDR1 is GTSNPN and CDR2 SVGIG (reference sequence). With 4 bases clipped from V and 3 bases from J, the junction kept 7 bases outside the gene matches. The CDR3 region has the DNA TGTGCCTGGAACGGACAGGGGGCGACTTACTATGGCTACACCTTC. It specifies CAWNGQGATYYGYTF.

The chain carries TRBV12-5 and TRBJ2-1; D may be TRBD2 (5 bases). This CDR3 has 16 residues. CDR1 is LGHNT, CDR2 FRNRAP, per germline. V was shortened by 0 bases and J by 1 base, with 10 bases between the two germline ends. The CDR3 is CASGLVLGNSYNEQFF. The CDR3 DNA reads TGTGCTAGTGGTTTGGTACTAGGGAATTCCTACAATGAGCAGTTCTTC.

This chain links TRBV5-1 with TRBJ2-2; 13 bases fit TRBD2. V was pared by 3 bases and J by 1 base, with 0 bases of the junction left unmatched. There are 16 residues in the CDR3. Germline CDR1 SGHRS, CDR2 YFSETQ. CDR3 region: CASSWTSGRNTGELFF. In DNA, the CDR3 is TGCGCCAGCAGCTGGACTAGCGGGAGGAACACCGGGGAGCTGTTTTTT.

The CDR3, as DNA: TGTGCCAGCAGCAGAGACTGGGAGCAGTACTTC. Amino acid sequence: CASSRDWEQYF. The chain is built from TRBV7-9 and TRBJ2-7; D is uncertain. CDR1 SEHNR and CDR2 FQNEAQ come from the germline V gene (reference sequence). V gave up 5 bases and J gave up 7 bases, with 9 bases separating them. This CDR3 is 11 amino acids long.

In its sample, this clone was seen a few times. The J gene is TRBJ1-1, the V gene TRBV18; D gene uncertain. This CDR3 spans 13 amino acids. V lost 5 bases to trimming and J lost 9 bases, with 16 bases between them. CDR1 is KGHSH, CDR2 LQKENI, per germline. CDR3 coding DNA: TGTGCCAGCTCATTAAACGGTGCTGAGAAAGCTTTCTTT. Residues: CASSLNGAEKAFF.

The chain joins TRBV9 to TRBJ2-1, with a tentative D call TRBD1 (5 bases). Germline CDR1 is SGDLS and CDR2 is YYNGEE. This CDR3 region has 13 residues. V gave up 4 bases and J gave up 3 bases, with 8 bases separating them. The CDR3 reads CASSSGIYNEQFF. CDR3 bases: TGTGCCAGCAGCTCAGGGATCTACAATGAGCAGTTCTTC.

This rearrangement joins TRBV5-1 to TRBJ2-2, with a tentative D call TRBD2 (6 bases). V was clipped by 4 bases and J by 1 base, with 14 bases between them. From germline, CDR1 is SGHRS and CDR2 YFSETQ. The CDR3 has 16 amino acids. The CDR3 region is CASSPSGAGNTGELFF. The CDR3 DNA is TGCGCCAGCAGCCCATCGGGAGCTGGGAACACCGGGGAGCTGTTTTTT.

This clone appeared a single time. The V and J genes are TRBV7-6 and TRBJ2-3, with D possibly matching TRBD2 (5 bases). Germline CDR1 is SGHVS and CDR2 is FNYEAQ. The length of the CDR3 is 14 residues. The germline V and J ends were trimmed by 5 bases and 6 bases, with 15 bases remaining between them. CDR3 residues: CASSKTPGGDTQYF. The DNA for the CDR3 is TGTGCCAGCAGCAAAACTCCCGGCGGGGATACGCAGTATTTT.

Comment on this clone: This same CDR3 is encoded by further DNA sequences in the sample. V and J are TRBV6-4 and TRBJ1-2; 9 nucleotides agree with TRBD1. CDR1 is MRHNA and CDR2 is SNTAGT in the germline V gene. The junction had 10 bases not matched to a gene; V was cut back by 6 bases and J by 5 bases. CDR3 length equals 15 residues. CDR3 DNA: TGTGCCAGCAGCGACAACAGGGGGCTTCGGTATGGCTACACCTTC. Its translation: CASSDNRGLRYGYTF.

The rearrangement joins TRBV19 to TRBJ1-1; TRBD1 might be the D (6 bases). The CDR3 is 14 amino acids. Trimming removed 1 base at V and 1 base at J, with 7 bases between. Per the germline V gene, CDR1 is LNHDA and CDR2 is SQIVND (reference sequence). The CDR3 bases are TGTGCCAGTAGTATAGCGGGGGCGAACACTGAAGCTTTCTTT. Protein sequence: CASSIAGANTEAFF.

This clone was counted only a few times. The chain is built from TRBV5-1 and TRBJ1-1; D is unresolved. Trimming took 4 bases from V and 2 from J, leaving 9 bases between them. This CDR3 comprises 13 residues. Germline V gives CDR1 SGHRS, CDR2 YFSETQ. CDR3 in amino acids: CASSPNINTEAFF. The CDR3 DNA sequence: TGCGCCAGCAGCCCAAATATAAACACTGAAGCTTTCTTT.

The chain recombines TRBV11-2 with TRBJ1-1; the D is unclear. CDR3 size: 11 residues. Germline values: CDR1 SGHAT, CDR2 FQNNGV. V was trimmed by 1 base and J by 6 bases, leaving 3 bases between them. The CDR3 DNA reads TGTGCCAGCAGCTTAGGACCTGAAGCTTTCTTT. Protein: CASSLGPEAFF.

The rearrangement joins TRBV11-2 to TRBJ2-7; the D gene is possibly TRBD2 (6 bases). The length of the CDR3 is 12 residues. Deletions cut 5 bases from V and 9 bases from J, with 14 bases between. In germline, CDR1 is SGHAT, CDR2 FQNNGV. CDR3 bases: TGTGCCAGCAGCCCCGGGACTCTGGGGCAGTACTTC. Its translation is CASSPGTLGQYF. The complete variable domain, with remaining parts taken from reference TRBV11-2 and TRBJ2-7, reads EAGVAQSPRYKIIEKRQSVAFWCNPISGHATLYWYQQILGQGPKLLIQFQNNGVVDDSQLPKDRFSAERLKGVDSTLKIQPAKLEDSAVYLCASSPGTLGQYFGPGTRLTVT.

The chain has TRBV10-2 and TRBJ1-2; unclear D gene. This CDR3 contains 15 residues. Trimming stripped 5 bases from V and 4 bases from J, with 17 bases between. Germline V gene lookup returns CDR1 WSHSY and CDR2 SAAADI. Here the CDR3 DNA reads TGCGCCAGCAGTCCGACGGGAGCTAAGGGCTATGGCTACACCTTC. Its protein is CASSPTGAKGYGYTF.

The V gene is TRBV2, the J gene TRBJ2-1, with D possibly matching TRBD1 (5 bases). Germline values: CDR1 SNHLY, CDR2 FYNNEI. CDR3 length equals 15 residues. Trimming took off 6 bases at V and 0 bases at J, with 12 bases between the two ends. CDR3 coding DNA: TGTGCCAGCAGCCTCCAGGGTGACTCCTACAATGAGCAGTTCTTC. This codes for CASSLQGDSYNEQFF.

Only a few counts were recorded for this clone. The chain combines TRBV29-1 with TRBJ1-1; D may be TRBD1 (5 bases). CDR3 length: 16 amino acids. Trimming pared 4 bases from V and 1 base from J, leaving 19 bases between. Germline loops: CDR1 SQVTM, CDR2 ANQGSEA. The DNA for the CDR3 is TGCAGCGTTGTGGGGGTAGCAGTCCGGCGGAACACTGAAGCTTTCTTT. Its translation is CSVVGVAVRRNTEAFF. Combining the CDR3 with reference TRBV29-1 and TRBJ1-1 gives the whole variable domain SAVISQKPSRDICQRGTSLTIQCQVDSQVTMMFWYRQQPGQSLTLIATANQGSEATYESGFVIDKFPISRPNLTFSTLTVSNMSPEDSSIYLCSVVGVAVRRNTEAFFGQGTRLTVV.

The chain combines TRBV5-4 with TRBJ2-7; possible D gene TRBD1, 5 bases. This CDR3 contains 13 residues. Germline V gene data show CDR1 as SGHNT and CDR2 as YYREEE (reference sequence). The V gene lost 1 base and the J gene lost 5 bases, with 10 bases spanning the gap. CDR3 sequence: CASSLQGGHEQYF. The CDR3 DNA reads TGTGCCAGCAGCTTGCAGGGTGGTCACGAGCAGTACTTC.

This clone was seen a single time. The rearrangement uses TRBV11-2 and TRBJ2-2; TRBD1 is a possible D gene (6 bases). The ends were cut back, 8 bases at V and 5 bases at J, with 27 bases in the middle. The CDR3 contains 18 residues. The germline V gene has CDR1 SGHAT and CDR2 FQNNGV. CDR3 sequence reads: CASLLDSRPRTQTGELFF. The DNA of the CDR3 is TGTGCCAGCCTATTGGACAGTCGGCCAAGGACCCAAACCGGGGAGCTGTTTTTT.

The table lists this clone with a few counts. The chain employs TRBV5-4 and TRBJ2-3; tentative D call: TRBD1 (5 bases). Germline CDR1 reads SGHNT; CDR2 reads YYREEE (reference sequence). CDR3 length equals 16 residues. V was shortened by 4 bases and J by 4 bases, with 19 bases between the two germline ends. CDR3 amino acids: CASSPRTLRSADTQYF. The CDR3 nucleotides are TGTGCCAGCAGCCCCCGGACATTGAGGTCTGCAGATACGCAGTATTTT.

The chain recombines TRBV15 with TRBJ1-5; D possibly corresponds to TRBD1 (5 bases). Trimming removed 0 bases from V and 2 bases from J, with 8 bases in between. Germline V gene sequence: CDR1 LNHNV, CDR2 YYDKDF (reference sequence). The CDR3 covers 15 residues. The CDR3: CATSRDPGGNQPQHF. The CDR3 bases are TGTGCCACCAGCAGAGATCCGGGGGGCAATCAGCCCCAGCATTTT.

The V gene is TRBV11-2, the J gene TRBJ2-1; 11 bases map to TRBD2. This CDR3 has 15 amino acids. Germline V lookup: CDR1 SGHAT, CDR2 FQNNGV. Trimming took 6 bases from V and 6 from J; bases not matched to a gene: 7. The CDR3 DNA reads as TGTGCCAGCAGGGGTCTAGCGGGAGGTGGCAATGAGCAGTTCTTC. Residues: CASRGLAGGGNEQFF.

This clone has a handful of counts. This chain links TRBV21-1 with TRBJ2-7. TRBV21-1 is reported as a pseudogene. The CDR3 loop spans 15 amino acids. The CDR3 region has the DNA TGTGCCAGCAGCAAATCCCCCCCGGGGGCCAACGAGCAGTACTTC. It encodes CASSKSPPGANEQYF.

The chain carries TRBV12-5 and TRBJ1-1; D remains unclear. Germline V lookup: CDR1 LGHNT, CDR2 FRNRAP. Trimming took off 6 bases at V and 6 bases at J, with 14 bases between the two ends. This CDR3 has 13 amino acids. CDR3 sequence reads: CASGNLGSAEAFF. In DNA, the CDR3 is TGTGCTAGTGGCAACCTAGGGTCGGCTGAAGCTTTCTTT.

The chain has TRBV7-2 and TRBJ2-7, with a weak D call TRBD2 (6 bases). CDR1 and CDR2 (germline): SGHTA, FQGNSA. Between the trimmed V and J ends, which lost 1 base and 5 bases, there was a span of 12 bases. CDR3 length: 14 amino acids. Here the CDR3 DNA reads TGTGCCAGCAGCTTAGGACTAGTCTTCGACGAGCAGTACTTC. Protein sequence: CASSLGLVFDEQYF.